This T cell receptor beta chain was sequenced in a study of Graves' ophthalmopathy and Graves' hyperthyroidism. This CDR3 has 20 amino acids. Unmatched junction bases numbered 20, after V lost 2 bases and J lost 2 bases. Researchers took RNA transcripts and amplified TCR beta CDR3 regions from them. HTBI primers served in a first-round RT-PCR, which a second-round multiplex PCR followed. TCRdb re-called the multiplex PCR reads with MiXCR, one entry per CDR3 protein. The table records about 220,000 distinct CDR3 sequences, approximately 21% of them present only once. The clonotype was recovered from a woman aged 45-60 years with Graves' ophthalmopathy. Sequencing input: peripheral blood. The J gene is TRBJ2-7, the V gene TRBV7-1; TRBD1 matches 8 bases. TRBV7-1 is flagged as an ORF with uncertain function. The CDR3 DNA is TGTGCCAGCAGCTCACTAAGGACAGGGTTAGATGGGCGGACACCCTACGAGCAGTACTTC. Its protein is CASSSLRTGLDGRTPYEQYF.